Below, 23 T cell receptor beta chains from the same sample are listed, as sequenced in a study of blood T cell repertoires in COVID-19 (dated by TCRdb to 2018 to 2021). The library was generated by the immunoSEQ multiplex PCR assay. The table was pulled from immuneACCESS by TCRdb, which kept in-frame rearrangements only. Such tables lose some clones; where checked, under half of the loss comes from unresolved V genes, and the rest has no known cause. In this sample the table shows 150,000 or so clones, roughly 85% of which occur a single time. 5% to 6% of the sample is taken by the ten largest. Sample: peripheral blood. The receptors stem from a woman in her forties or fifties with COVID-19, enrolled during active disease.

This sequence joins TRBV23-1 and TRBJ2-5; possible D gene TRBD1, 6 bases. TRBV23-1 is identified as an open reading frame with a role that is uncertain. The CDR3 has 14 residues. Deletions cut 7 bases from V and 2 bases from J, with 14 bases between. The DNA for the CDR3 is TGCGCCAGCACCTACAGGGCCGCTCAAGAGACCCAGTACTTC. Translation: CASTYRAAQETQYF.

This clone has only one observation. This chain links TRBV10-3 with TRBJ2-3, with 7 bases identical to TRBD1. Germline V gives CDR1 ENHRY, CDR2 SYGVKD. The CDR3 spans 15 residues. Unmatched junction bases numbered 6, after V lost 6 bases and J lost 0 bases. The DNA of the CDR3 is TGTGCCATCAGCCAAGGGACAGCCAGCACAGATACGCAGTATTTT. Translated: CAISQGTASTDTQYF.

The V call is TRBV27, the J call TRBJ2-1, with D tentatively TRBD2 (5 bases). The CDR3 covers 14 residues. From germline, CDR1 is MNHEY and CDR2 SMNVEV (reference sequence). Trimming pared 7 bases from V and 2 bases from J, leaving 12 bases between. The CDR3 protein is CASNPGRPYNEQFF. In DNA form, the CDR3 reads TGTGCCAGCAATCCGGGAAGGCCCTACAATGAGCAGTTCTTC.

This chain links TRBV10-3 with TRBJ1-2; 9 positions match TRBD1. The CDR3 has 13 residues. From germline, CDR1 is ENHRY and CDR2 SYGVKD. Trimming at V came to 10 bases and at J to 5 bases, leaving 8 bases not matched to a gene. The CDR3 reads CATKGQGSYGYTF. The CDR3 DNA follows: TGTGCCACAAAGGGACAGGGCTCATATGGCTACACCTTC.

The J gene is TRBJ2-7, the V gene TRBV12-2; TRBD2, the table's D call, lacks a check against the DNA. TRBV12-2 constitutes a pseudogene. CDR3 length: 13 amino acids. The CDR3 sequence: CASRPRGGGEQYF. In DNA form, the CDR3 reads TGTGCAAGTCGCCCTCGGGGGGGCGGCGAGCAGTACTTC.

This clone was recorded a few times. This chain links TRBV7-3 with TRBJ2-3, with TRBD1 as a possible D gene (6 bases). Between the trimmed V and J ends, which lost 6 bases and 2 bases, there was a span of 12 bases. Germline V lookup: CDR1 SGHTA, CDR2 FQGTGA. The CDR3 runs 14 residues. The CDR3 loop is CASSPRTDTDTQYF. The CDR3 bases are TGTGCCAGCAGTCCCCGGACAGACACAGATACGCAGTATTTT.

The genes are TRBV9 and TRBJ2-3, with unresolved D. With 0 bases removed from V and 4 bases from J, the gap between germline ends came to 3 bases. This CDR3 is built from 12 residues. Per the germline V gene, CDR1 is SGDLS and CDR2 is YYNGEE. The CDR3 loop reads CASSVGADTQYF. CDR3 DNA sequence: TGTGCCAGCAGCGTAGGCGCAGATACGCAGTATTTT. Filled out from reference TRBV9 and TRBJ2-3, the complete variable domain reads DSGVTQTPKHLITATGQRVTLRCSPRSGDLSVYWYQQSLDQGLQFLIQYYNGEERAKGNILERFSAQQFPDLHSELNLSSLELGDSALYFCASSVGADTQYFGPGTRLTVL.

V gene TRBV7-8 combines with J gene TRBJ2-7; TRBD2 matches at 8 bases. Germline trimming cut 4 bases from V and 2 bases from J; bases unmatched to any gene: 7. The CDR3 contains 15 residues. Germline V gene sequence: CDR1 SGHVS, CDR2 FQNEAQ. Here the CDR3 reads CASSYREGPTYEQYF. The CDR3 nucleotides are TGTGCCAGCAGCTACCGGGAGGGCCCAACCTACGAGCAGTACTTC.

This sequence joins TRBV11-2 and TRBJ1-1; 8 nucleotides line up with TRBD1. CDR3 length: 14 residues. Germline V lookup: CDR1 SGHAT, CDR2 FQNNGV. After removal of 4 bases from V and 3 bases from J, the junction contained 4 bases not matched to a gene. The CDR3 DNA reads TGTGCCAGCAGCTGGAAGACAGGGGACACTGAAGCTTTCTTT. This sequence encodes CASSWKTGDTEAFF.

Here the CDR3 DNA reads TGCGCCAGCAGCCAAGCGCGAACAGGGACGCGTGGCTACACCTTC. This sequence encodes CASSQARTGTRGYTF. The genes are TRBV4-3 and TRBJ1-2, with D maybe TRBD1 (6 bases). Germline lookup yields CDR1 LGHNA and CDR2 YSLEER. The V and J ends lost 1 base and 7 bases respectively, with 16 bases between them. The CDR3 loop spans 15 amino acids.

The chain links TRBV6-5 to TRBJ2-1; possibly TRBD1 for D (6 bases). Germline V lookup: CDR1 MNHEY, CDR2 SVGAGI. The CDR3 spans 14 residues. The ends were cut back, 7 bases at V and 3 bases at J, with 13 bases in the middle. CDR3 in DNA: TGTGCCAGCAACCACGCGGACAGCTACAATGAGCAGTTCTTC. Its protein product is CASNHADSYNEQFF.

The chain joins TRBV12-5 to TRBJ1-5; no firm D call. Germline values: CDR1 LGHNT, CDR2 FRNRAP. V shed 5 bases and J shed 9 bases, with 8 bases lying between them. The CDR3 covers 11 residues. The chain's CDR3 is CASGLQVPQHF. The CDR3, as DNA: TGTGCTAGTGGTCTGCAGGTGCCCCAGCATTTT.

The gene calls are TRBV10-3 and TRBJ2-1; 8 positions agree with TRBD1. The length of the CDR3 is 16 residues. Germline V lookup: CDR1 ENHRY, CDR2 SYGVKD. Germline trimming cut 4 bases from V and 3 bases from J; bases unmatched to any gene: 8. CDR3 protein: CAISGRDRIDYNEQFF. The CDR3 nucleotides are TGTGCCATCAGTGGTCGGGACAGGATCGACTACAATGAGCAGTTCTTC.

The chain combines TRBV11-1 with TRBJ2-5, with D perhaps TRBD2 (5 bases). The CDR3 is 11 amino acids. Trimming stripped 2 bases from V and 9 bases from J, with 7 bases between. From germline, CDR1 is SGHAT and CDR2 FQDESV (reference sequence). The DNA of the CDR3 is TGTGCCAGCAGCTTATCGGAGGCCCAGTACTTC. Translating gives CASSLSEAQYF.

The chain is built from TRBV7-9 and TRBJ2-7, with 7 nucleotides matching TRBD2. The CDR3 sequence is 12 residues long. Unmatched junction bases numbered 4, after V lost 5 bases and J lost 6 bases. Germline V gives CDR1 SEHNR, CDR2 FQNEAQ (reference sequence). CDR3 coding DNA: TGTGCCAGCAGCCCGTGGGAGGGCGAGCAGTACTTC. Its protein is CASSPWEGEQYF.

The chain carries TRBV11-3 and TRBJ1-6; 8 bases are a match to TRBD1. The junction had 8 bases not matched to a gene; V was cut back by 0 bases and J by 10 bases. The CDR3 is 16 residues long. Germline V lookup: CDR1 SGHNT, CDR2 YENEEA. The CDR3 spells CASSLDGTGFESPLHF. In DNA form, the CDR3 reads TGTGCCAGCAGCTTAGATGGGACAGGATTTGAATCACCCCTCCACTTT.

The V and J genes are TRBV12-3 or TRBV12-4 and TRBJ1-2, with 7 bases fitting TRBD1. V shed 8 bases, J shed 4 bases, and the junction held 7 bases outside the gene matches. The CDR3 length is 13 residues. CDR3: CASQTGTAYGYTF. The CDR3 DNA follows: TGTGCCAGCCAGACCGGGACAGCCTATGGCTACACCTTC.

The chain couples TRBV27 to TRBJ1-1; 8 positions agree with TRBD1. Germline V gene data show CDR1 as MNHEY and CDR2 as SMNVEV (reference sequence). This CDR3 has 13 residues. J gave up 5 bases and V 3 bases, and 2 bases lay outside the gene matches. DNA for the CDR3: TGTGCCAGCAGTTTCCGGACAGGGACTGAAGCTTTCTTT. It encodes CASSFRTGTEAFF.

The chain uses TRBV30 and TRBJ2-1, with D possibly TRBD1 on 6 matching bases. Trimming took 1 base from V and 5 from J, leaving 24 bases between them. The CDR3 length is 18 residues. Per the germline V gene, CDR1 is GTSNPN and CDR2 is SVGIG (reference sequence). CDR3 DNA sequence: TGTGCCTGGAGTGGGGGCAGGGGCCTCAAAACCAGTGACAATGAGCAGTTCTTC. Its protein product is CAWSGGRGLKTSDNEQFF. Full variable domain (missing parts from reference TRBV30 and TRBJ2-1): SQTIHQWPATLVQPVGSPLSLECTVEGTSNPNLYWYRQAAGRGLQLLFYSVGIGQISSEVPQNLSASRPQDRQFILSSKKLLLSDSGFYLCAWSGGRGLKTSDNEQFFGPGTRLTVL.

This clone was detected only once. The chain is built from TRBV12-3 or TRBV12-4 and TRBJ2-2, with TRBD1 identical over 11 bases. CDR3 length equals 13 residues. The J segment lost 6 bases and the V segment lost 7 bases, leaving 1 base of the junction unmatched. In DNA form, the CDR3 reads TGTGCCAGCACGGGACAGGGGGCCGGGGAGCTGTTTTTT. Its protein product is CASTGQGAGELFF.

The J gene is TRBJ1-5, the V gene TRBV28; perhaps TRBD1 as D (5 bases). The CDR3 runs 14 residues. In germline, CDR1 is MDHEN, CDR2 SYDVKM. The ends were cut back, 7 bases at V and 6 bases at J, with 16 bases in the middle. The CDR3 DNA reads TGTGCCAGCATTCTTGGGGAGGGACTTCAGCCCCAGCATTTT. Protein sequence: CASILGEGLQPQHF.

The V gene is TRBV7-9, the J gene TRBJ1-2, with TRBD1 matching 8 bases. CDR1 and CDR2 from the germline V gene are SEHNR and FQNEAQ (reference sequence). CDR3 length: 16 amino acids. Unmatched junction bases numbered 11, after V lost 5 bases and J lost 3 bases. The CDR3 loop is CASSPKTGAPYYGYTF. The CDR3 DNA sequence: TGTGCCAGCAGCCCTAAGACAGGGGCCCCTTACTATGGCTACACCTTC.

The chain combines TRBV7-6 with TRBJ2-1; 13 bases align to TRBD2. The length of the CDR3 is 15 residues. Germline V gives CDR1 SGHVS, CDR2 FNYEAQ. V shed 1 base, J shed 8 bases, and the junction held 2 bases outside the gene matches. This CDR3 reads CASSLGLAGGYEQFF. The CDR3 DNA reads TGTGCCAGCAGCTTAGGACTAGCGGGGGGTTATGAGCAGTTCTTC.